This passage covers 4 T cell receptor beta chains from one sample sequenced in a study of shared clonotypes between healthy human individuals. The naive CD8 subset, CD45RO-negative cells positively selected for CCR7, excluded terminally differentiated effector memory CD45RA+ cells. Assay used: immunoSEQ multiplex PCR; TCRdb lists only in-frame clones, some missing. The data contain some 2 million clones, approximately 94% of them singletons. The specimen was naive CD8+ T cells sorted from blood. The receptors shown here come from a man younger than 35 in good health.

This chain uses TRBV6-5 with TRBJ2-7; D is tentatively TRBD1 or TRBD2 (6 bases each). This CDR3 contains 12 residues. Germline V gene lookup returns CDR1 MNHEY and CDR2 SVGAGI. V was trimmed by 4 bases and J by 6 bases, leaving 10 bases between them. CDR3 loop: CASSLGGGEQYF. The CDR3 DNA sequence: TGTGCCAGCAGTTTGGGGGGCGGCGAGCAGTACTTC.

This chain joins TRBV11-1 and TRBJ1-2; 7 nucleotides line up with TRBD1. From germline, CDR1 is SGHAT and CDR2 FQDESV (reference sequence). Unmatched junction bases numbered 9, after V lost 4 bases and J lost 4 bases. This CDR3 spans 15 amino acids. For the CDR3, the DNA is TGTGCCAGCAGCTATGGACAGGCCTTGCTCTATGGCTACACCTTC. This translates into CASSYGQALLYGYTF.

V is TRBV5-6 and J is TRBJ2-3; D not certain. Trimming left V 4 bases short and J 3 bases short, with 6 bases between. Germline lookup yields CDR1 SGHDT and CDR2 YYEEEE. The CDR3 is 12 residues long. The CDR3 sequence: CASSTFTDTQYF. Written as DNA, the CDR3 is TGTGCCAGCAGCACTTTTACAGATACGCAGTATTTT.

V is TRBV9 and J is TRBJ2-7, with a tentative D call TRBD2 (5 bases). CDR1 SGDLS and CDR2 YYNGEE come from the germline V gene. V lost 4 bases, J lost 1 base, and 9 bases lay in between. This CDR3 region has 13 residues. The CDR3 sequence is CASSRTPSYEQYF. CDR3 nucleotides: TGTGCCAGCAGCAGGACTCCTTCCTACGAGCAGTACTTC.